This T cell receptor (beta chain) emerged from a study of lymphopenia after photon versus proton radiotherapy. Whole-study results and caveats: Post-nadir diversity loss with photons came from oligoclonal expansion, particularly CD8+ Temra cells.

This table comes from immunoSEQ multiplex PCR, and its TCRdb copy is limited to in-frame clones, with some not included. The sample shows about 45,000 clones, 85% of them seen only once. The CDR3 is 15 residues long. Germline V gene sequence: CDR1 SGHNT, CDR2 YYREEE (reference sequence). Trimming at V came to 2 bases and at J to 0 bases, leaving 4 bases not matched to a gene. About this clone itself: Antigen specificity is unknown.

This clonotype was sampled from a man in his forties with gastric cancer. The specimen comprised peripheral blood, sampled from a patient treated with photon-based radiotherapy. The chain has TRBV5-4 and TRBJ1-2, with 7 bases aligning to TRBD1. The DNA for the CDR3 is TGTGCCAGCAGCTTTGACAGGGCAACTAACTATGGCTACACCTTC. Its protein is CASSFDRATNYGYTF.